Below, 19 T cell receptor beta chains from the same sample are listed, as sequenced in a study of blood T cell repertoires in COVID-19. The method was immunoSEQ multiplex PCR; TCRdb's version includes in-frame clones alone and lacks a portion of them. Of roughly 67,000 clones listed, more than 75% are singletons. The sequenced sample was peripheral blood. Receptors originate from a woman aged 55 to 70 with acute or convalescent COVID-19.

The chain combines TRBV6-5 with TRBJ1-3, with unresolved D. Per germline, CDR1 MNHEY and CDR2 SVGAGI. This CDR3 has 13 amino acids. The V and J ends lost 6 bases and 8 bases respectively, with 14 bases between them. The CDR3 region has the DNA TGTGCCAGCAGCCCAAGCGGGGTGGACACCATATATTTT. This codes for CASSPSGVDTIYF.

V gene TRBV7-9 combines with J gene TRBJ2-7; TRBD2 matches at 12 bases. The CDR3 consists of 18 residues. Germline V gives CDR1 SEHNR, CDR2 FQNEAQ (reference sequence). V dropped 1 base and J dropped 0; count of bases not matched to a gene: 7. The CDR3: CASSLGLAGVPSSYEQYV. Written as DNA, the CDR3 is TGTGCCAGCAGCTTAGGACTAGCGGGGGTCCCGAGCTCCTACGAGCAGTACGTC.

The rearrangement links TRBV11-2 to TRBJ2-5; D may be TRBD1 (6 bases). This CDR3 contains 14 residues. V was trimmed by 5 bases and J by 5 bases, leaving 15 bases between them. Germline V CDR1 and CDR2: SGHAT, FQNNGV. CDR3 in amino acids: CASSRPRQEETQYF. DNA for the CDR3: TGTGCCAGCAGCCGCCCCCGACAGGAGGAGACCCAGTACTTC.

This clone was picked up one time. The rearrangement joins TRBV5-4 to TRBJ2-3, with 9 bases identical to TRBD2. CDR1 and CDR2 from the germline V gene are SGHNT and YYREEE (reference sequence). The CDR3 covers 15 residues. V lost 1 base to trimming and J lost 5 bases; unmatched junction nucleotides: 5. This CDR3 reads CASSLRRGGQDTQYF. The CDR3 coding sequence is TGTGCCAGCAGCTTGAGGCGGGGGGGCCAAGATACGCAGTATTTT. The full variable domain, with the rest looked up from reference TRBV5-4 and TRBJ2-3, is ETGVTQSPTHLIKTRGQQVTLRCSSQSGHNTVSWYQQALGQGPQFIFQYYREEENGRGNFPPRFSGLQFPNYSSELNVNALELDDSALYLCASSLRRGGQDTQYFGPGTRLTVL.

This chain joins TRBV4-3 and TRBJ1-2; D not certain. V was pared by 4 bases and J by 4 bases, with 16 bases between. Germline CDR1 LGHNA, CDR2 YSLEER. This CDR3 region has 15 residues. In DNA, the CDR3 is TGCGCCAGCAGCCCTCATTATAGAGGTGGCTATGGCTACACCTTC. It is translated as CASSPHYRGGYGYTF.

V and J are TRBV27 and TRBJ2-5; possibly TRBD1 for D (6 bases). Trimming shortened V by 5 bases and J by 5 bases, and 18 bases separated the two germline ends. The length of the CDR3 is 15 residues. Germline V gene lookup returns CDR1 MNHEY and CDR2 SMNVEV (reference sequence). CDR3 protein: CASSRQGTGGETQYF. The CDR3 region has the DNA TGTGCCAGCAGTAGGCAGGGGACCGGCGGGGAGACCCAGTACTTC.

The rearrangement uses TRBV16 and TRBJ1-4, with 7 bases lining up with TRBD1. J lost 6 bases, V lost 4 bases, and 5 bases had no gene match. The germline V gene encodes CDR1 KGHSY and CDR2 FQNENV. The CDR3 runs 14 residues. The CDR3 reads CASSRRGTDEKLFF. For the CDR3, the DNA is TGTGCCAGCAGCCGCCGGGGGACAGATGAAAAACTGTTTTTT.

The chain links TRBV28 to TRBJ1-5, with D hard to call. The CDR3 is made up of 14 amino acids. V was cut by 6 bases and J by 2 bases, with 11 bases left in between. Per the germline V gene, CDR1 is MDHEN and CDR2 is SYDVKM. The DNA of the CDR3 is TGTGCCAGCAGGGAGGTTTTCGGCAATCAGCCCCAGCATTTT. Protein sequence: CASREVFGNQPQHF. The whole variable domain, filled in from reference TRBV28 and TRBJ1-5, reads DVKVTQSSRYLVKRTGEKVFLECVQDMDHENMFWYRQDPGLGLRLIYFSYDVKMKEKGDIPEGYSVSREKKERFSLILESASTNQTSMYLCASREVFGNQPQHFGDGTRLSIL.

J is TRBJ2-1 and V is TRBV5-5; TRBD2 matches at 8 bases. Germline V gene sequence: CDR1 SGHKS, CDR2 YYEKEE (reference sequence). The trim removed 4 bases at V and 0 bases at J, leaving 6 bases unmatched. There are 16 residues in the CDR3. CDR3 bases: TGTGCCAGCAGCCCCTGGAGCGGGAGCTCCTACAATGAGCAGTTCTTC. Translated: CASSPWSGSSYNEQFF.

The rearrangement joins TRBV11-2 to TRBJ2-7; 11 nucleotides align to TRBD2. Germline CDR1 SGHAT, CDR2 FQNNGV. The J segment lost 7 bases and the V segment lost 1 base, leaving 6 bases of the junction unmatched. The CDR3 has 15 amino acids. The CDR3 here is CASSLGLAGPREQYV. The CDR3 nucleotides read TGTGCCAGCAGCTTAGGACTAGCGGGGCCGAGGGAGCAGTACGTC.

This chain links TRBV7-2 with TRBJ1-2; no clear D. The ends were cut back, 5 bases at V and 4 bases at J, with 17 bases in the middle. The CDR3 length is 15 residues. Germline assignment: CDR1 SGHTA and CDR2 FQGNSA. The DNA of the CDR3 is TGTGCCAGCAGCGTCCGGCGGTTGGATCTCTATGGCTACACCTTC. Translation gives CASSVRRLDLYGYTF.

The CDR3 loop is CASSWGHEGTEAFF. The CDR3 DNA is TGTGCCAGCAGCTGGGGACACGAGGGAACTGAAGCTTTCTTT. The J gene is TRBJ1-1, the V gene TRBV5-5, with D tentatively TRBD1 (6 bases). Germline CDR1 SGHKS, CDR2 YYEKEE (reference sequence). Trimming took 3 bases from V and 5 from J, leaving 14 bases between them. This CDR3 region has 14 residues.

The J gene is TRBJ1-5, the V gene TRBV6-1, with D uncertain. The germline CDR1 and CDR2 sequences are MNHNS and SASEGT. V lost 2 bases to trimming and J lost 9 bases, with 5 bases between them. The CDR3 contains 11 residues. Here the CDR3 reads CASSELWPQHF. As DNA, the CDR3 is TGTGCCAGCAGTGAACTTTGGCCCCAGCATTTT.

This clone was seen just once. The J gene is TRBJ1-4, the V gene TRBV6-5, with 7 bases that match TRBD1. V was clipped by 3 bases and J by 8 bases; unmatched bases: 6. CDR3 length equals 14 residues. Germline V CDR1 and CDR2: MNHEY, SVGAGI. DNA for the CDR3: TGTGCCAGCAGTTATAGGGGGCGCAGAGAAAAACTGTTTTTT. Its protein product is CASSYRGRREKLFF.

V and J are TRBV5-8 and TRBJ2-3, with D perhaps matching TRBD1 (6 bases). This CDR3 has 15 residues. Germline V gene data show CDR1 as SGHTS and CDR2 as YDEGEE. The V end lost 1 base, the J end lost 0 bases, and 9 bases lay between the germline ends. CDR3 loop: CASSLNRASTDTQYF. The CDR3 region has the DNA TGTGCCAGCAGCTTGAACAGGGCTAGCACAGATACGCAGTATTTT. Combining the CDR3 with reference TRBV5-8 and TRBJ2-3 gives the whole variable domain EAGVTQSPTHLIKTRGQQATLRCSPISGHTSVYWYQQALGLGLQFLLWYDEGEERNRGNFPPRFSGRQFPNYSSELNVNALELEDSALYLCASSLNRASTDTQYFGPGTRLTVL.

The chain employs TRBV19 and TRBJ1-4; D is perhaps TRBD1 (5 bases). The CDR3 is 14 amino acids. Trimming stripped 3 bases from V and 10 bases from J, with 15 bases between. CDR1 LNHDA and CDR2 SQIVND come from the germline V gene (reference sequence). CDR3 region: CASSIGGTVGKLFF. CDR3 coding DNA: TGTGCCAGTAGTATTGGAGGGACGGTCGGAAAACTGTTTTTT.

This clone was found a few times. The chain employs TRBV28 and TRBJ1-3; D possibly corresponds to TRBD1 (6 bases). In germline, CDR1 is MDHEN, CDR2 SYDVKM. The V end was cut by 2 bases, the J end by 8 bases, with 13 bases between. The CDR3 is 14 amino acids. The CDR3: CASSLGGAGYTIYF. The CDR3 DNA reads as TGTGCCAGCAGTTTAGGGGGGGCAGGTTACACCATATATTTT.

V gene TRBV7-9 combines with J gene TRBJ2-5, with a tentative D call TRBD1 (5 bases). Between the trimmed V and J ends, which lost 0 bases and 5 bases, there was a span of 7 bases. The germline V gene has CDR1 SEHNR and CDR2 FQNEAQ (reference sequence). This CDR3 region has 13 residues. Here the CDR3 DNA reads TGTGCCAGCAGCTTAGCAGGGGCGGAGACCCAGTACTTC. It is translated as CASSLAGAETQYF.

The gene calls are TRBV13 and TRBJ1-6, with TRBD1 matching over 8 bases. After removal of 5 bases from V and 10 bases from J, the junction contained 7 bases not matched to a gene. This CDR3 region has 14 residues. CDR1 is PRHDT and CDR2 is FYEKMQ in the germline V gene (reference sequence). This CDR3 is CASSTGQGWSPLHF. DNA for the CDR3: TGTGCCAGCAGCACCGGACAGGGTTGGTCACCCCTCCACTTT.